These 21 T cell receptor beta chains were all obtained from the same sample, sequenced in a study of cytomegalovirus exposure and HLA in healthy donors. Profiled with immunoSEQ multiplex PCR; TCRdb holds only in-frame clones, not every one. Of some 100,000 clones listed, roughly nine tenths are singletons. Sample: PBMCs. The source is a man aged 18-30 years in good health and CMV-seropositive.

The chain combines TRBV7-9 with TRBJ1-1; TRBD1 might be the D (6 bases). Germline CDR1 SEHNR, CDR2 FQNEAQ (reference sequence). The CDR3 runs to 16 residues. Trimming removed 4 bases from V and 2 bases from J, with 17 bases in between. CDR3: CASSSIRTVTNTEAFF. The CDR3 DNA reads TGTGCCAGCAGCTCTATTCGGACAGTAACAAACACTGAAGCTTTCTTT. Full variable domain (missing parts from reference TRBV7-9 and TRBJ1-1): DTGVSQNPRHKITKRGQNVTFRCDPISEHNRLYWYRQTLGQGPEFLTYFQNEAQLEKSRLLSDRFSAERPKGSFSTLEIQRTEQGDSAMYLCASSSIRTVTNTEAFFGQGTRLTVV.

V usage is TRBV7-2 and J usage is TRBJ2-2; D is possibly TRBD2 (5 bases). The CDR3 runs to 14 residues. The V gene lost 1 base and the J gene lost 5 bases, with 8 bases spanning the gap. Germline CDR1 is SGHTA and CDR2 is FQGNSA. CDR3 region: CASSLGRGTGELFF. CDR3 sequence (DNA): TGTGCCAGCAGCTTAGGGAGAGGGACCGGGGAGCTGTTTTTT.

The rearrangement uses TRBV7-8 and TRBJ2-5; D perhaps matches TRBD2 (6 bases). Deletions cut 5 bases from V and 2 bases from J, with 15 bases between. Germline V gives CDR1 SGHVS, CDR2 FQNEAQ. The CDR3 length is 15 residues. The CDR3 sequence is CASSPISGPQETQYF. CDR3 sequence (DNA): TGTGCCAGCAGCCCCATTAGCGGACCACAAGAGACCCAGTACTTC.

This clone was detected only a few times. The chain carries TRBV10-1 and TRBJ1-2; 8 bases match TRBD1. With 5 bases clipped from V and 4 bases from J, the junction kept 6 bases outside the gene matches. Germline assignment: CDR1 WNHNN and CDR2 SYGVQD (reference sequence). The CDR3 extends over 14 amino acids. DNA for the CDR3: TGCGCCAGCAGTCCCGGGACAGGACTCTATGGCTACACCTTC. It translates to CASSPGTGLYGYTF.

V gene TRBV7-2 combines with J gene TRBJ1-2, with no clear D. Germline CDR1 reads SGHTA; CDR2 reads FQGNSA. This CDR3 is built from 13 residues. V was shortened by 5 bases and J by 8 bases, with 15 bases between the two germline ends. The DNA of the CDR3 is TGTGCCAGCAGCCTTCCCGGTACGGTCGGCTACACCTTC. This translates into CASSLPGTVGYTF.

The chain employs TRBV19 and TRBJ1-4, with D possibly TRBD1 on 5 matching bases. Per the germline V gene, CDR1 is LNHDA and CDR2 is SQIVND (reference sequence). Trimming took 8 bases from V and 0 from J, leaving 13 bases between them. This CDR3 has 15 residues. The CDR3 coding sequence is TGTGCCAGTGGGGTGATAGGGGCAACTAATGAAAAACTGTTTTTT. This gives the protein CASGVIGATNEKLFF.

This chain uses TRBV25-1 with TRBJ2-1; 9 positions match TRBD2. V shed 2 bases, J shed 9 bases, and the junction held 8 bases outside the gene matches. Germline V gives CDR1 MGHDK, CDR2 SYGVNS. CDR3 length: 15 residues. In DNA, the CDR3 is TGTGCCAGCAGTGAAGGGGGCGGGGGGGAGTTTGAGCAGTTCTTC. This encodes CASSEGGGGEFEQFF.

V usage is TRBV7-9 and J usage is TRBJ1-1; D unresolved. Germline CDR1 reads SEHNR; CDR2 reads FQNEAQ (reference sequence). Between the trimmed V and J ends, which lost 5 bases and 0 bases, there was a span of 16 bases. The CDR3 is 16 residues long. CDR3 in DNA: TGTGCCAGCAGCCCTTTGAGTTTCGATATGAACACTGAAGCTTTCTTT. Encoded protein: CASSPLSFDMNTEAFF.

The chain joins TRBV18 to TRBJ1-2, with 7 bases lining up with TRBD1. Unmatched junction bases numbered 6, after V lost 3 bases and J lost 8 bases. CDR1 and CDR2 from the germline V gene are KGHSH and LQKENI. The CDR3 runs to 13 residues. The CDR3 protein is CASSPDRIEGYTF. CDR3 bases: TGTGCCAGCTCACCGGACAGGATTGAAGGCTACACCTTC.

The sample holds a few counts of this clone. The chain joins TRBV4-2 to TRBJ1-2; no definite D call. V lost 1 base and J 8 bases, leaving 11 bases between the germline ends. The CDR3 contains 13 residues. CDR1 LGHNA and CDR2 YNFKEQ come from the germline V gene. CDR3 in amino acids: CASSQVTPEGYTF. CDR3 nucleotide sequence: TGTGCCAGCAGCCAAGTGACGCCGGAGGGCTACACCTTC.

The rearrangement links TRBV4-3 to TRBJ1-3; D is undetermined. V gave up 0 bases and J gave up 4 bases, with 10 bases separating them. The CDR3 loop spans 15 amino acids. The V gene's germline CDR1 is LGHNA and CDR2 YSLEER. As DNA, the CDR3 is TGCGCCAGCAGCCAAGATACTACCAGAGGAAACACCATATATTTT. Translating it yields CASSQDTTRGNTIYF.

The chain combines TRBV23-1 with TRBJ1-1, with a weak D call TRBD1 (5 bases). TRBV23-1 is known as an ORF, though its function is uncertain. Between the trimmed V and J ends, which lost 1 base and 0 bases, there was a span of 18 bases. This CDR3 region has 18 residues. CDR3 bases: TGCGCCAGCAGTCAATTTAGCAAGGCAGGGAACATGAACACTGAAGCTTTCTTT. Protein sequence: CASSQFSKAGNMNTEAFF.

The chain combines TRBV2 with TRBJ2-7; the D gene is possibly TRBD1 (7 bases). CDR1 SNHLY and CDR2 FYNNEI come from the germline V gene. V dropped 5 bases and J dropped 4 bases, with 21 bases sitting between them. The CDR3 length is 16 residues. The CDR3: CASSFDRVEGFYEQYF. CDR3 sequence (DNA): TGTGCCAGCAGTTTCGACAGGGTGGAGGGGTTTTACGAGCAGTACTTC.

This clone has a single count. The chain recombines TRBV18 with TRBJ2-7; the D is unclear. There are 12 residues in the CDR3. Trimming took 4 bases from V and 4 from J, leaving 8 bases between them. Per the germline V gene, CDR1 is KGHSH and CDR2 is LQKENI. For the CDR3, the DNA is TGTGCCAGCTCACTCGACACGTACGAGCAGTACTTC. Encoded protein: CASSLDTYEQYF. The full variable domain, with the rest looked up from reference TRBV18 and TRBJ2-7, is NAGVMQNPRHLVRRRGQEARLRCSPMKGHSHVYWYRQLPEEGLKFMVYLQKENIIDESGMPKERFSAEFPKEGPSILRIQQVVRGDSAAYFCASSLDTYEQYFGPGTRLTVT.

V and J are TRBV5-1 and TRBJ2-3; no reliable D call. This CDR3 is built from 14 residues. V gave up 1 base and J gave up 6 bases, with 12 bases separating them. Germline V gene sequence: CDR1 SGHRS, CDR2 YFSETQ. This CDR3 reads CASSLPELSDTQYF. DNA of the CDR3: TGCGCCAGCAGCTTGCCTGAACTTAGTGATACGCAGTATTTT.

The DNA for the CDR3 is TGCGCCAGCAGCTTGGGACAGTCTGGAAACACCATATATTTT. Amino acid sequence: CASSLGQSGNTIYF. J is TRBJ1-3 and V is TRBV5-1; weak D call: TRBD1 (5 bases). Germline CDR1 SGHRS, CDR2 YFSETQ. V gave up 0 bases and J gave up 1 base, with 5 bases separating them. The CDR3 runs to 14 residues.

CDR3 nucleotides: TGTGCCAGCAGCTTGGGAATTCAGGGGGACACTGAAGCTTTCTTT. Its translation: CASSLGIQGDTEAFF. The V gene is TRBV5-6, the J gene TRBJ1-1; 7 positions match TRBD1. V dropped 0 bases and J dropped 3; count of bases not matched to a gene: 5. This CDR3 is 15 amino acids long. CDR1 and CDR2 from the germline V gene are SGHDT and YYEEEE.

This clone occurred once. The chain couples TRBV5-6 to TRBJ2-3; 9 nucleotides align to TRBD2. The CDR3 is 17 residues long. V shed 4 bases, J shed 5 bases, and the junction held 14 bases outside the gene matches. The germline V gene has CDR1 SGHDT and CDR2 YYEEEE. The CDR3 DNA sequence: TGTGCCAGCAGCAGGGGTCCGGGACTAGCAATAGGAGATACGCAGTATTTT. This sequence encodes CASSRGPGLAIGDTQYF.

This chain uses TRBV15 with TRBJ1-4, with a possible D match to TRBD1 (6 bases). In germline, CDR1 is LNHNV, CDR2 YYDKDF (reference sequence). V shed 8 bases and J shed 2 bases, with 12 bases lying between them. The CDR3 is 14 amino acids. CDR3 sequence (DNA): TGTGCCACCGGTTATCAGGGGACTAATGAAAAACTGTTTTTT. It codes for CATGYQGTNEKLFF.

The chain joins TRBV4-2 to TRBJ2-5; 8 bases line up with TRBD2. The CDR3 is made up of 15 amino acids. Germline trimming cut 4 bases from V and 1 base from J; bases unmatched to any gene: 5. Germline CDR1 is LGHNA and CDR2 is YNFKEQ. The CDR3 sequence: CASSPGAGGQETQYF. The DNA for the CDR3 is TGTGCCAGCAGCCCGGGGGCGGGGGGCCAAGAGACCCAGTACTTC.

This chain uses TRBV7-7 with TRBJ2-3; a possible D gene is TRBD1 (7 bases). The CDR3 spans 14 residues. The V gene lost 5 bases and the J gene lost 10 bases, with 19 bases spanning the gap. Per the germline V gene, CDR1 is SSHAT and CDR2 is FNYEAQ (reference sequence). CDR3 bases: TGTGCCAGCAGCCCAGGGGGGACCTCCCTGGCGCAGTATTTT. Amino acid sequence: CASSPGGTSLAQYF.